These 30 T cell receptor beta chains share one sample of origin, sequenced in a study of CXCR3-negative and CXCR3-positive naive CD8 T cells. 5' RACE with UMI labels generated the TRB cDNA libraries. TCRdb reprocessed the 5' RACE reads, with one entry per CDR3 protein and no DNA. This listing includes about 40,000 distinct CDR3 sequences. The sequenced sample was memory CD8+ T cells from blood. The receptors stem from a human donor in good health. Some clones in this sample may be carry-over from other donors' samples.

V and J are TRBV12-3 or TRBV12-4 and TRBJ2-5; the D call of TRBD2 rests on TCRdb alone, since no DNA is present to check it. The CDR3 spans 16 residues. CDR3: CASSLVAGGLQETQYF.

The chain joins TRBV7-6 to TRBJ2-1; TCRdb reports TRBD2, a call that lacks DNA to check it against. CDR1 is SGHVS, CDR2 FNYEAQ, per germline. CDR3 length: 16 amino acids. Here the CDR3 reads CASSLATSGAYNEQFF. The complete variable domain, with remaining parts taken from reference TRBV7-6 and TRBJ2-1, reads GAGVSQSPRYKVTKRGQDVALRCDPISGHVSLYWYRQALGQGPEFLTYFNYEAQQDKSGLPNDRFSAERPEGSISTLTIQRTEQRDSAMYRCASSLATSGAYNEQFFGPGTRLTVL.

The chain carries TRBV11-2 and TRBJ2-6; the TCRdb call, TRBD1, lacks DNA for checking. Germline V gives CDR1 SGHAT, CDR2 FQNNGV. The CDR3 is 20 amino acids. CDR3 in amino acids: CASSFYLAGTESSGANVLTF.

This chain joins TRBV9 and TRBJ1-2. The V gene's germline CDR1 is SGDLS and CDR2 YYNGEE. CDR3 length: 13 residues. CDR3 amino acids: CASSANANYGYTF.

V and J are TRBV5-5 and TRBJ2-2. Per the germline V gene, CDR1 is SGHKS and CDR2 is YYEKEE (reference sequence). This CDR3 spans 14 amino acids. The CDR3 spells CASSLGPSTGELFF.

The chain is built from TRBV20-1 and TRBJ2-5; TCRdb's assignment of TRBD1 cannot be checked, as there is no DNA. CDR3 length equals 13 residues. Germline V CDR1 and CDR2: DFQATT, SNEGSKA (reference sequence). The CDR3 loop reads CSASKGVLETQYF.

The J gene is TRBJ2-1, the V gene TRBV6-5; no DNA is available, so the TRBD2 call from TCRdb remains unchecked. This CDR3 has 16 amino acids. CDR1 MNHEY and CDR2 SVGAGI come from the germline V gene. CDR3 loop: CASSLLAGGRYNEQFF.

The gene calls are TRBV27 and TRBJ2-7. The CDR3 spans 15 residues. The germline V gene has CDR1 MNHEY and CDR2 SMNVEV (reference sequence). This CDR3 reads CASSLGETPTPEQYF.

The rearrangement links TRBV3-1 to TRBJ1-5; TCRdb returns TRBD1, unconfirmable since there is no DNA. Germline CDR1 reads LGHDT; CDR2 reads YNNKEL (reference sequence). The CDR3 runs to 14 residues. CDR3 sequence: CASSQDVGDRPQHF.

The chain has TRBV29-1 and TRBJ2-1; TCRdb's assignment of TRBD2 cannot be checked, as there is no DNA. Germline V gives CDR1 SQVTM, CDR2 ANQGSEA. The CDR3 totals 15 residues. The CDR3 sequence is CSVLAVGERNNEQFF.

CDR3 sequence: CASSYFGGADEQYF. This chain joins TRBV6-5 and TRBJ2-7; TCRdb picks TRBD1, but there is no DNA to check that call. The CDR3 is 14 residues long. The germline V gene has CDR1 MNHEY and CDR2 SVGAGI.

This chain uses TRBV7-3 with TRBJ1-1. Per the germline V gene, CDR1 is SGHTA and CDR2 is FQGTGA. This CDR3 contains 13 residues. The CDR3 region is CASSLGKNTEAFF.

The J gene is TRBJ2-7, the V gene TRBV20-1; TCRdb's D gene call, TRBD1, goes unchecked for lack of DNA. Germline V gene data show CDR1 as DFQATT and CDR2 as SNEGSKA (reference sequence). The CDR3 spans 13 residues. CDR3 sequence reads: CSATRTGSYEQYF.

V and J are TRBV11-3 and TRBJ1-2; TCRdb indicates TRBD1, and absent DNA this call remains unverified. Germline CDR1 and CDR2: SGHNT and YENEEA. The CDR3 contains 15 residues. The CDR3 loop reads CASSLGGHANYGYTF.

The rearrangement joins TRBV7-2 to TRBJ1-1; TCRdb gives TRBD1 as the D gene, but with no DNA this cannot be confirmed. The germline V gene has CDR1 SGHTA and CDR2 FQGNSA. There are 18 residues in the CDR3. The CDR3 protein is CASSLPTGTGGASTEAFF. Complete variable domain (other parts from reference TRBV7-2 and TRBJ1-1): GAGVSQSPSNKVTEKGKDVELRCDPISGHTALYWYRQSLGQGLEFLIYFQGNSAPDKSGLPSDRFSAERTGGSVSTLTIQRTQQEDSAVYLCASSLPTGTGGASTEAFFGQGTRLTVV.

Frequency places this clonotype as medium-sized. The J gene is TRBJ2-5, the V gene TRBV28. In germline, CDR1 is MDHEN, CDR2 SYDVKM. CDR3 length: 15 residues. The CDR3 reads CASSQERKRKETQYF. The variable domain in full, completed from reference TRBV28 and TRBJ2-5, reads DVKVTQSSRYLVKRTGEKVFLECVQDMDHENMFWYRQDPGLGLRLIYFSYDVKMKEKGDIPEGYSVSREKKERFSLILESASTNQTSMYLCASSQERKRKETQYFGPGTRLLVL.

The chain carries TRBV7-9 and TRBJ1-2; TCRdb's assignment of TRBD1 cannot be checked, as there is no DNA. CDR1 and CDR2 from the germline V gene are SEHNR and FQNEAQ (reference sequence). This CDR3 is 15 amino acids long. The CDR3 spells CASSAPGQGPYGYTF.

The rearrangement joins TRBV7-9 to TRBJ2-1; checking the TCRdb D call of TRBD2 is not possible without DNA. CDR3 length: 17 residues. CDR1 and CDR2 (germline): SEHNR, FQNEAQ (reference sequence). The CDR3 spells CASSLDTLAGVYNEQFF.

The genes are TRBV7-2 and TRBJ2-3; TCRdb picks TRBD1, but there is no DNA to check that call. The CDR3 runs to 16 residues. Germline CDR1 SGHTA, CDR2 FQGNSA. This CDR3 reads CASLFVGGGGEDTQYF.

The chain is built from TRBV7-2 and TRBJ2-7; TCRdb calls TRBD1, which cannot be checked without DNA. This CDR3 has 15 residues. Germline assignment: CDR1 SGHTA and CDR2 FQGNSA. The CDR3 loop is CASSLDLGRWIEQYF.

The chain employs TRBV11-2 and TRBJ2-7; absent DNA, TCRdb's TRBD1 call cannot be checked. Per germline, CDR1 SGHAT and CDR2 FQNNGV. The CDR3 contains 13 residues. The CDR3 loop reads CASGSQGVHELYF.

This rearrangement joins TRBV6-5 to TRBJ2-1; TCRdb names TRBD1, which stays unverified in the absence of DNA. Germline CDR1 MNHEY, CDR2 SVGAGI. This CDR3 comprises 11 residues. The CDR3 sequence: CASSPGNEQFF.

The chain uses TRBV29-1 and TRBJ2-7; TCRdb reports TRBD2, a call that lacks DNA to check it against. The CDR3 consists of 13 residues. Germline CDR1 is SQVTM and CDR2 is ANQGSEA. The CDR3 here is CSVGWRDGYEQYF.

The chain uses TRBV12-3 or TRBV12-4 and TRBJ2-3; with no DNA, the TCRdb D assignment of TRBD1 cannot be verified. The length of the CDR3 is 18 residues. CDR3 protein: CASSLRGLAHTGTDTQYF.

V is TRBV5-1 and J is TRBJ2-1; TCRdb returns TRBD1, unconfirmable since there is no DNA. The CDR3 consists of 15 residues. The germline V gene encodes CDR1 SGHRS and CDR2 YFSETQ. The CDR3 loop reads CASLEGESFTNEQFF.

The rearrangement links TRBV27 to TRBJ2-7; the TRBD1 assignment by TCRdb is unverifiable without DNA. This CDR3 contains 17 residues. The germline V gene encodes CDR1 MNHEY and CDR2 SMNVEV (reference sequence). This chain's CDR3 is CASSWLSGAGPSYEQYF.

CDR3 in amino acids: CSVEDYYEQYF. The chain carries TRBV29-1 and TRBJ2-7. Germline lookup yields CDR1 SQVTM and CDR2 ANQGSEA. The CDR3 has 11 amino acids.

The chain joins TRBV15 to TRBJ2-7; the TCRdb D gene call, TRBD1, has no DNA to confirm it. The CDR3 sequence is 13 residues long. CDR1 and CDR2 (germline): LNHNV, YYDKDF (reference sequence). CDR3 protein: CATSSRDSSEQYF.

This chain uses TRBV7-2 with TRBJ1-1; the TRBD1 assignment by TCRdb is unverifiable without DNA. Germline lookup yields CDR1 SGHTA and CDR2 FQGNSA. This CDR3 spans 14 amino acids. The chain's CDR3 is CASSLTGWGTEAFF.

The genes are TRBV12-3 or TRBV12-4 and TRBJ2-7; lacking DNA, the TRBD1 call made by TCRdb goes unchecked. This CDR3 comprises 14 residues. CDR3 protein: CASSFSGQSYEQYF.